Listed here is a single T cell receptor (beta chain). Its antigen has not been determined. Base qualities are not recorded, but no much larger clone differs from it by a single base. In total, roughly 670 healthy bone marrow donors made up the cohort. Cohort members were all nominally healthy when sampled, although unrecorded immune exposures were likely present. The donor was CMV seropositive and was included in the group of approximately 310 seropositive cohort members. Every donor gave a peripheral blood sample, and the peripheral blood mononuclear cells from that sample were used for TCR beta sequencing. The Qiagen DNeasy Blood Extraction Kit was used to extract genomic DNA from the blood cell samples. CDR1 and CDR2, looked up from the germline V gene (reference sequence), are SGHNT and YYREEE. The CDR3 contains 14 residues, cysteine and phenylalanine counted. CDR3 DNA only is kept here, 42 bases in frame from base 1. Trimming removed 3 bases from V and 4 bases from J; the gene matches leave 6 bases unexplained.

Libraries came from the immunoSEQ multiplex PCR assay. For the multiplex PCR, a mixture combining 60 forward primers for TCR Vbeta segments and 13 reverse primers for TCR Jbeta segments was used. The CDR3 region of rearranged TCR beta genes was amplified from genomic DNA with a multiplex PCR assay. The amplified TCR beta libraries were sequenced on the Illumina HiSeq System as 87-base-pair reads. In the authors' own workflow: A later analysis counted about 80 million unique TCR beta chains across the 666 repertoires, and approximately 11 million of these chains were shared by at least two donors. A nearest-neighbor algorithm error-corrected the raw reads and collapsed the reads into unique sequences, merging closely related sequences to remove PCR and sequencing errors. V, D and J gene segments were assigned by aligning CDR3 sequences to IMGT reference sequences. Each retained sequence needed at least a six-nucleotide match to both a V gene segment and a J gene segment. A rearrangement was called productive if the CDR3 had no stop codons and remained in frame with V and J, and every other rearrangement was called non-productive. Following IMGT convention, CDR3 was defined as the stretch from the second conserved V-encoded cysteine up to the conserved J-encoded phenylalanine. Sequences without an unambiguous match to a single V gene segment were excluded from the earlier analysis of over 500 of the donors. In an earlier analysis of some 590 of the donors, V segments were called functional above 56.7% productive rearrangements and were called segregating when the between-donor standard deviation exceeded 5%. To diagnose cytomegalovirus status from the catalog of TCR beta chain sequences, a statistical classification framework was built. A later analysis assigned V and J genes by comparing TCR nucleotide sequences with IMGT/GENE-DB human TR gene sequences. A later analysis assigned CDR3 sequences and most-parsimonious VDJ recombination scenarios with the TCRdist pipeline. In a later analysis, each TCR beta chain was defined by its CDR3 amino acid sequence together with its V-gene family, and reads without a unique V-gene family were excluded. In a later analysis, approximately 590 highly shared, low-generation-probability nucleotide sequences were removed to address suspected cross-contamination and a sequencing artifact. In a later analysis, a clonal expansion index for each public chain was calculated from normalized within-repertoire ranks of inferred template counts. In a later analysis, generation probabilities were computed with a VDJ recombination model fitted to out-of-frame rearrangements, and the resulting probabilities were checked against IGoR. A later analysis scored TCR-TCR, TCR-HLA and TCR-CMV co-occurrence with hypergeometric tests, applying a repertoire-size bias correction to TCR pairs. False discovery rates were estimated in a later analysis by permuting HLA or CMV assignments 20 times. In a later analysis, co-occurring TCRs were grouped using DBSCAN, with TCRdist sequence similarity added in when clustering inside HLA-allele-positive subsets. Repertoires with fewer than 30,000 or more than 120,000 public chains were left out of co-occurrence clustering, as were four to six repertoires with anomalous nucleotide sharing. TCRdb retrieved this table from immuneACCESS and kept in-frame rearrangements only. Not all clones are present; in checked studies, unresolved V genes account for under half, and no reason is known for the remainder. V, J and clone size are those of that table, while D and trimming were read from the DNA. The sample data list some 150,000 clones, and about three fifths of these were observed just once. Clones ranked in the top ten supply under 3% of the sample.

The data are from a study of cytomegalovirus exposure and HLA in healthy donors (TCRdb year 2017). Context from the whole study: In an earlier analysis of approximately 500 of the donors, 276 Gb of sequence data and 90 million to 120 million unique TCR beta sequences from roughly 200 million T cells were reported. Donor age, sex, ethnicity and CMV serostatus were collected together with the repertoire data. The aim of the study was to test whether cataloging public T cell receptors could identify signatures of past pathogen exposure. In the later analysis, no new phenotypic data were used to find candidate immune exposures; instead, reliance was placed on TCR beta sequences and their occurrence across donors. All discovery cohort repertoires had been generated on a single sequencing platform. Among a few hundred genotyped donors of the cohort, an average of around 240,000 unique TCR beta nucleotide sequences were sequenced per donor, about a sixth of them non-productive. Of the roughly 410 genotyped donors, 75% to 85% were placed in the genetic ancestry cluster associated with self-reported Caucasian donors. A later genetic analysis used genome-wide SNP genotypes for about 55% of the 666 donors, treating that subset as a discovery cohort. The study profiled the T cell repertoires of 666 subjects by immunosequencing and related them to cytomegalovirus serostatus. The number of typed donors differed by locus: about 620-640 for A, B, C, DRB1 and DQB1; about 520 for DQA1; approximately 600 for DPA1; and some 450 for DPB1. Approximately 310 gigabases of sequencing data and around 80 million unique TCR sequences made up an early release that covered approximately 620 HLA-typed donors. A separate validation cohort of 100 to 150 different subjects was used in addition to the approximately 670-subject first cohort. To decide whether each TCR beta V gene segment behaved as functional or pseudogenic, an earlier analysis of some 570 of the donors relied on high-throughput TCR beta sequencing. The study combined high-throughput TCR immunosequencing, statistical association of individual TCRs with disease status, and machine learning to predict cytomegalovirus infection status. Four or five DR-DQ haplotypes were handled as single units for association and clustering, since linkage in the cohort was strong. Class I and class II HLA loci were covered by the typing at four-digit resolution. In a later analysis, previously published TCR beta repertoires from more than 500 donors were re-analyzed and high-resolution HLA genotyping was added so that TCR occurrence patterns could be studied.

Study-level results and caveats: Linkage disequilibrium might explain the correlated functional status among segregating V segments, but an unknown experimental factor could not be excluded. Immune exposure information for the cohort was limited to CMV serostatus. Only TCR beta chains were sequenced in this cohort, and the absence of alpha or paired-chain data limited detectable features. In vitro tests confirmed that a few of the cytomegalovirus-associated TCR beta chains recognize cytomegalovirus antigens. At a false discovery rate of 0.05, a later analysis linked around 17,000 TCR beta sequences to specific HLA alleles. V-gene and J-gene trimming of TCR beta chains was associated with a missense DCLRE1C variant in a later genetic analysis, and the association was replicated in an independent cohort. According to a later analysis, TCR association rates differed among HLA loci, with DRB1 alleles showing the most associated TCRs and HLA-C alleles showing the fewest. In the study, roughly 160 TCR beta chains were listed as associated with cytomegalovirus. An earlier analysis of around 540 of the donors showed that most TCR beta V segments appeared in productive rearrangements either about 87% or about 30% of the time, which broadly matched IMGT annotations. The classifier was reported to diagnose cytomegalovirus status with high specificity and sensitivity in both the original cohort and the validation cohort. A later genetic analysis reported fewer N-insertions in productive TCRs among donors in an Asian-associated ancestry cluster than the approximately 700-donor mean. The authors suggested that the approach could potentially be extended to other disease states and immunological phenotypes. Most CMV-associated TCR beta chains appeared to be HLA-restricted in a later analysis, and the HLA associations seemed to be driven largely by CMV exposure. A cluster of highly shared sequence variants was judged likely to be a technical artifact of the sequencing pipeline. Because the 87-base-pair reads could not distinguish some IMGT-functional V segments, including TRBV6-2 and TRBV6-3, those segments were excluded. Sequencing depth was assumed to be roughly uniform across donors in the presence/absence analyses, though that assumption may not hold. In a later analysis, HLA-associated TCR beta chains were found to be more clonally expanded and to have lower generation probabilities than equally common non-associated chains. Because HLA typing was missing for some donors at each locus, association tests included only the typed subset. A further reported finding was that TCR beta sequences accurately predicted the HLA-A and HLA-B alleles for most subjects in the first cohort. Several of the top co-occurrence clusters appeared to be linked to parvovirus B19, influenza, CMV and Epstein-Barr virus, according to a later analysis. Most TCR sequences were observed very rarely across donors, whereas some public TCRs were present in many individuals. When HLA alleles, especially DR and DQ, strongly co-occurred, TCR associations were difficult to assign to individual alleles. Over 15 rarely observed V segments, including chromosome 9 orphons, were excluded from the earlier analysis of approximately 500 of the donors because counts were too low.

The sample comprised PBMCs. Rearrangement joined TRBV5-4 to TRBJ1-2; a stretch of 7 junction bases matches TRBD1. The source of this sequence is a woman in her twenties or thirties in good health and CMV-seropositive. The DNA reads TGTGCCAGCAGCTCCGGGACAGACGGCTATGGCTACACCTTC. This sequence encodes CASSSGTDGYGYTF. Outside the CDR3, residues come from the reference TRBV5-4 and TRBJ1-2 proteins, so the full variable domain is: ETGVTQSPTHLIKTRGQQVTLRCSSQSGHNTVSWYQQALGQGPQFIFQYYREEENGRGNFPPRFSGLQFPNYSSELNVNALELDDSALYLCASSSGTDGYGYTFGSGTRLTVV.